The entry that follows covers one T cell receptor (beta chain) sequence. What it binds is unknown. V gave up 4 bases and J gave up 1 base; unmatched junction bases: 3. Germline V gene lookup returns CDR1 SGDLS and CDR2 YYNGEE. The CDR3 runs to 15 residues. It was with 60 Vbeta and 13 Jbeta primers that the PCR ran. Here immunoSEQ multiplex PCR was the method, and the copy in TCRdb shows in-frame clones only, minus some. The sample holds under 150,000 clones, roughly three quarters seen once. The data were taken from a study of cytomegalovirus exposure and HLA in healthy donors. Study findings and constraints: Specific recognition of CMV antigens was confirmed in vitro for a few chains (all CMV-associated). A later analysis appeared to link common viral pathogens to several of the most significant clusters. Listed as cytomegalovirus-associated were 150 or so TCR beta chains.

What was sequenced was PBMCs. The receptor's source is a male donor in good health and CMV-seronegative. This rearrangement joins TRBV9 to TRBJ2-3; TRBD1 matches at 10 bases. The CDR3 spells CASSQDRGRTDTQYF. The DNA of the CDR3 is TGTGCCAGCAGCCAAGACAGGGGGCGCACAGATACGCAGTATTTT.